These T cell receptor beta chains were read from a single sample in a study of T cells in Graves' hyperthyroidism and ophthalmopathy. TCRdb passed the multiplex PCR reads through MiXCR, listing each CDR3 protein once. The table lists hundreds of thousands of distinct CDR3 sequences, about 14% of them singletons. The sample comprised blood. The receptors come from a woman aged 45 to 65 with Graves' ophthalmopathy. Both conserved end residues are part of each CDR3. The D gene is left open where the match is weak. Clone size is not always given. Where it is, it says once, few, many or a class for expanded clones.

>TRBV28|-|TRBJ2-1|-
CASSLGEVEFF
TGTGCCAGCAGCCTAGGCGAAGTAGAGTTCTTC
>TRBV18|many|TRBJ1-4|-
CASSPRPMQGVGKLFF
TGTGCCAGCTCACCGAGACCCATGCAGGGAGTAGGAAAACTGTTTTTT
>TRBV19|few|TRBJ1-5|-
CASMRIRDGNSNQPQHF
TGTGCCAGTATGAGGATAAGGGACGGCAATAGCAATCAGCCCCAGCATTTT
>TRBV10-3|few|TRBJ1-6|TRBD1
CATHWDRRNSPLHF
TGTGCCACACATTGGGACAGAAGAAATTCACCCCTCCACTTT
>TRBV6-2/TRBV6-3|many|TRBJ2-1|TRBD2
CASSDTSGRADEQFF
TGTGCCAGCAGTGACACTAGCGGGAGGGCGGATGAGCAGTTCTTC
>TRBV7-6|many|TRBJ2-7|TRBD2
CASRGLAAYEQYF
TGTGCCAGCAGAGGACTAGCGGCCTACGAGCAGTACTTC
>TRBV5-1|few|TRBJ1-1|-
CASSWGGEVEAFF
TGCGCCAGCAGCTGGGGGGGGGAAGTTGAAGCTTTCTTT
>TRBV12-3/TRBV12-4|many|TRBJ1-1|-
CASSLALEDPPRAFF
TGTGCCAGCAGTTTAGCGCTCGAGGACCCCCCGCGGGCTTTCTTT
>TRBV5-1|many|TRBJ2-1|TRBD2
CASGERTSGRNEQFF
TGCGCCAGTGGGGAGAGGACTAGCGGGAGAAATGAGCAGTTCTTC
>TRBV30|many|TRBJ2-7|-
CAWSVGALSYEQYF
TGTGCCTGGAGTGTTGGGGCCTTATCCTACGAGCAGTACTTC
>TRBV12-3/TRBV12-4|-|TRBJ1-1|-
CASSLMGRAAFF
TGTGCCAGCAGTTTGATGGGACGGGCAGCTTTCTTT
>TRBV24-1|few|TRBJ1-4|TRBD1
CATSDSFKTTGGNEKLFF
TGTGCCACCAGTGATTCCTTCAAGACGACAGGGGGTAATGAAAAACTGTTTTTT
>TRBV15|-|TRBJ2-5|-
CATSRDFTVGEYF
TGTGCCACCAGCAGAGATTTTACGGTTGGGGAGTACTTC
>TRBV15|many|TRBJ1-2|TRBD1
CATSRPGQGGDYGYTF
TGTGCCACCAGCAGACCAGGACAGGGCGGCGACTATGGCTACACCTTC
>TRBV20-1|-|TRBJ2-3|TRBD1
CSARDPRTGSTDTQYF
TGCAGTGCTAGGGATCCCCGGACAGGCAGCACAGATACGCAGTATTTT
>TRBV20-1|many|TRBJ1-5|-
CSATGSTGYSDQPQHF
TGCAGTGCTACTGGGAGCACAGGGTATAGCGATCAGCCCCAGCATTTT
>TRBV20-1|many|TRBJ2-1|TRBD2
CSARDLRTSGYNEQFF
TGCAGTGCTAGAGATCTCCGGACTAGCGGATACAATGAGCAGTTCTTC
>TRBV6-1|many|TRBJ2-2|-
CASRLGQSATGELFF
TGTGCCAGCAGGCTCGGACAGAGTGCCACCGGGGAGCTGTTTTTT
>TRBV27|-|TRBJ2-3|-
CGSKTLASTDTQYF
TGTGGCAGCAAGACCCTAGCGAGCACAGATACGCAGTATTTT
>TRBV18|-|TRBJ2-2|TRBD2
CASSTQRGNTGELFF
TGTGCCAGCTCAACCCAGCGGGGGAACACCGGGGAGCTGTTTTTT
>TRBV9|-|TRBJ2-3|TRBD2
CASSLLSGRESTDTQYF
TGCGCCAGCAGCTTGCTTAGCGGGAGGGAAAGCACAGATACGCAGTATTTT
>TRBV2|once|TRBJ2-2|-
CASDGGTGELFF
TGTGCCAGCGACGGGGGAACCGGGGAGCTGTTTTTT
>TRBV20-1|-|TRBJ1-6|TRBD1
CSATLGQGGHNSPLHF
TGCAGTGCTACACTCGGACAGGGAGGTCATAATTCACCCCTCCACTTT
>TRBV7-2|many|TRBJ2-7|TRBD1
CASSPRDRAPHEQYF
TGTGCCAGCAGCCCGAGGGACAGGGCACCCCACGAGCAGTACTTC
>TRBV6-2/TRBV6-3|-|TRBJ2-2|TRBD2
CASSYPLAGGMPGELFF
TGTGCCAGCAGTTACCCTCTAGCGGGAGGGATGCCCGGGGAGCTGTTTTTT
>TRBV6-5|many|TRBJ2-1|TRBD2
CASSYSKTSGKLNEQFF
TGTGCCAGCAGTTACTCAAAGACTAGCGGGAAACTGAATGAGCAGTTCTTC
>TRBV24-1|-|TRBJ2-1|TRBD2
CATKGLLDNGQFF
TGTGCCACCAAGGGACTACTCGACAATGGGCAGTTCTTC
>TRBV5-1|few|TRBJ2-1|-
CASSSDRIYNEQFF
TGCGCCAGCAGCTCCGACAGGATTTACAATGAGCAGTTCTTC
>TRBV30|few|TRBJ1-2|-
CAWSLDIPIYTF
TGTGCCTGGAGCCTGGACATTCCGATCTACACCTTC
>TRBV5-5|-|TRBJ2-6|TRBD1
CASSPTLDRVSGANVLTF
TGTGCCAGCAGCCCAACCCTGGACAGGGTCTCTGGGGCCAACGTCCTGACTTTC
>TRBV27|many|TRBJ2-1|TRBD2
CASSLEGGVGFEQFF
TGTGCCAGCAGTTTAGAGGGAGGGGTGGGATTTGAGCAGTTCTTC
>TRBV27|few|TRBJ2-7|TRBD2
CATGGLAGVGSEQYF
TGTGCCACCGGTGGACTAGCGGGAGTGGGGTCCGAGCAGTACTTC
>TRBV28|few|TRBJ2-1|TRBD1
CASSPALGQGYEQFF
TGTGCCAGCAGTCCCGCCCTGGGACAGGGATATGAGCAGTTCTTC
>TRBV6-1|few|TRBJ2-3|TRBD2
CASSTRTSGRKTDTQYF
TGTGCCAGCAGTACCCGGACTAGCGGGAGGAAAACAGATACGCAGTATTTT
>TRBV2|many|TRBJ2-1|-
CASDSDPQTNEQFF
TGTGCCAGCGATAGTGATCCACAAACCAATGAGCAGTTCTTC
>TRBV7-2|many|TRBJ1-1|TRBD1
CASSSRQGNVPEAFF
TGTGCCAGCAGCTCCAGACAGGGGAATGTCCCTGAAGCTTTCTTT